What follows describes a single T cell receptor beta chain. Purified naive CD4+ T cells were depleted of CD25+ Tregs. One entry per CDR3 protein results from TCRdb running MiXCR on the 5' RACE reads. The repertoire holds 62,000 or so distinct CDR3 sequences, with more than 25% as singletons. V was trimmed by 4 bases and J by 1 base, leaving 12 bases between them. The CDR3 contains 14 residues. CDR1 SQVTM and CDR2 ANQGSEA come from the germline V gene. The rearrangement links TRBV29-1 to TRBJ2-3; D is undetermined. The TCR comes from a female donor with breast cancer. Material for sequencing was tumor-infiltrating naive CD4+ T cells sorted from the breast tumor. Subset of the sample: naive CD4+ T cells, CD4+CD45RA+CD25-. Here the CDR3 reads CSVGPVPGTDTQYF. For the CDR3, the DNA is TGCAGCGTTGGTCCTGTCCCGGGCACAGATACGCAGTATTTT.